These 18 T cell receptor beta chains were sequenced from one sample in a study of blood T cell repertoires in COVID-19. Sequencing used immunoSEQ multiplex PCR; TCRdb keeps in-frame clones, though not all of them. The data hold fewer than 200,000 clones, with around 82% observed a single time. What was sequenced was PBMCs or T cells enriched from blood (not recorded which). Source of these receptors: a woman aged 55-75 years with acute COVID-19.

V gene TRBV9 combines with J gene TRBJ1-2; 7 bases map to TRBD1. The CDR3 is made up of 14 amino acids. The germline CDR1 and CDR2 sequences are SGDLS and YYNGEE. V lost 0 bases and J lost 8; bases outside the gene matches: 7. The CDR3 here is CASSVDDREVGYTF. CDR3 coding DNA: TGTGCCAGCAGCGTAGACGACAGGGAAGTCGGCTACACCTTC.

V and J are TRBV4-2 and TRBJ1-1; D is possibly TRBD1 (5 bases). V gave up 2 bases and J gave up 5 bases, with 15 bases separating them. The length of the CDR3 is 15 residues. The germline gives CDR1 LGHNA, CDR2 YNFKEQ. DNA for the CDR3: TGTGCCAGCAGCCAACGGTTAGGGGCGACAACTGAAGCTTTCTTT. This translates into CASSQRLGATTEAFF.

This clone turned up a few times. The chain uses TRBV23-1 and TRBJ2-7; no definite D call. TRBV23-1 is an ORF; its function is uncertain. V was shortened by 4 bases and J by 3 bases, with 4 bases between the two germline ends. The CDR3 sequence is 11 residues long. This CDR3 reads CASSLDYEQYF. CDR3 in DNA: TGCGCCAGCAGTCTAGACTACGAGCAGTACTTC.

This clone was seen only once. The chain combines TRBV9 with TRBJ2-7; 10 nucleotides align to TRBD1. The CDR3 is 15 residues long. The junction had 10 bases not matched to a gene; V was cut back by 3 bases and J by 7 bases. Germline-derived CDR1 and CDR2 are SGDLS and YYNGEE. The CDR3 DNA reads TGTGCCAGCAGCGCCAGACAGGGGGCAATGGGAGAGCAGTACTTC. Amino acids: CASSARQGAMGEQYF.

The V gene is TRBV3-1 (or the pseudogene TRBV3-2), the J gene TRBJ1-2; possibly TRBD1 for D (6 bases). Germline values: CDR1 LGHDT, CDR2 YNNKEL (reference sequence). V lost 0 bases, J lost 4 bases, and 15 bases lay in between. This CDR3 is 16 amino acids long. The CDR3 region has the DNA TGTGCCAGCAGCCAAGATCGTCGGCTGGACAGCTATGGCTACACCTTC. Translated, it gives CASSQDRRLDSYGYTF.

Remarks on this clone: Other DNA sequences in the same sample also yield this CDR3. The rearrangement joins TRBV30 to TRBJ1-5, with D tentatively TRBD1 (5 bases). Per germline, CDR1 GTSNPN and CDR2 SVGIG (reference sequence). The CDR3 has 13 residues. Trimming took 0 bases from V and 4 from J, leaving 7 bases between them. The CDR3 DNA follows: TGTGCCTGGAGTGTACGGGGGAATCAGCCCCAGCATTTT. Its translation is CAWSVRGNQPQHF.

This rearrangement joins TRBV9 to TRBJ2-1; 8 bases are a match to TRBD2. The CDR3 spans 15 residues. V was pared by 2 bases and J by 4 bases, with 5 bases of the junction left unmatched. Germline assignment: CDR1 SGDLS and CDR2 YYNGEE. DNA for the CDR3: TGTGCCAGCAGCGTGGTACTAGCGGAATACAATGAGCAGTTCTTC. Translating gives CASSVVLAEYNEQFF.

The gene calls are TRBV7-9 and TRBJ2-5; D perhaps matches TRBD2 (6 bases). With 0 bases removed from V and 2 bases from J, the gap between germline ends came to 10 bases. Germline CDR1 SEHNR, CDR2 FQNEAQ (reference sequence). The CDR3 totals 15 residues. The chain's CDR3 is CASSLASGVQETQYF. CDR3 DNA: TGTGCCAGCAGCTTAGCTTCGGGGGTGCAAGAGACCCAGTACTTC.

The J gene is TRBJ2-1, the V gene TRBV24-1; 12 bases line up with TRBD1. From germline, CDR1 is KGHDR and CDR2 SFDVKD. The CDR3 contains 17 residues. Trimming took 1 base from V and 9 from J; bases not matched to a gene: 9. The CDR3 loop reads CATSDLGTGGFMGEQFF. The DNA of the CDR3 is TGTGCCACCAGTGATTTAGGGACAGGGGGCTTTATGGGTGAGCAGTTCTTC.

The V call is TRBV27, the J call TRBJ1-2; TRBD1 matches 7 bases. With V trimmed by 6 bases and J by 7 bases, 8 bases remained unmatched. The CDR3 is 13 amino acids. The germline V gene encodes CDR1 MNHEY and CDR2 SMNVEV (reference sequence). CDR3 nucleotides: TGTGCCAGCAGACCCGACAGGGTCGGTGGCTACACCTTC. It yields the protein CASRPDRVGGYTF.

The chain carries TRBV27 and TRBJ1-2; the D gene is possibly TRBD1 (6 bases). V dropped 5 bases and J dropped 4 bases, with 14 bases sitting between them. Germline V gene lookup returns CDR1 MNHEY and CDR2 SMNVEV (reference sequence). This CDR3 region has 14 residues. Here the CDR3 reads CASSLNREAYGYTF. The CDR3 DNA reads as TGTGCCAGCAGTCTAAACAGGGAAGCCTATGGCTACACCTTC.

The rearrangement links TRBV18 to TRBJ1-6; 10 nucleotides agree with TRBD1. The CDR3 contains 15 residues. V dropped 6 bases and J dropped 7; count of bases not matched to a gene: 6. The V gene's germline CDR1 is KGHSH and CDR2 LQKENI. In DNA form, the CDR3 reads TGTGCCAGCTCGGCCCCGGGACAGGGGAATTCACCCCTCCACTTT. This sequence encodes CASSAPGQGNSPLHF.

The chain combines TRBV10-2 with TRBJ2-3; 7 positions match TRBD2. Trimming removed 3 bases from V and 0 bases from J; junction bases left unmatched: 15. Germline values: CDR1 WSHSY, CDR2 SAAADI. The CDR3 sequence is 19 residues long. The CDR3 bases are TGCGCCAGCAGTGATATCGCTAGCGGTAGTTCCTCTAGCACAGATACGCAGTATTTT. Protein product: CASSDIASGSSSSTDTQYF.

The rearrangement joins TRBV30 to TRBJ1-3; maybe TRBD1 (5 bases). The CDR3 totals 14 residues. V shed 5 bases and J shed 4 bases, with 15 bases lying between them. Germline V lookup: CDR1 GTSNPN, CDR2 SVGIG (reference sequence). DNA of the CDR3: TGTGCCTGGGAGGGAGGGGACGGAGGAAACACCATATATTTT. Residues: CAWEGGDGGNTIYF.

The chain uses TRBV9 and TRBJ1-1, with TRBD1 identical over 9 bases. Per the germline V gene, CDR1 is SGDLS and CDR2 is YYNGEE. V shed 3 bases and J 6 bases; nucleotides not matched to a gene: 9. CDR3 size: 15 residues. CDR3 bases: TGTGCCAGCAGCGACCCGGACAGGGGAAGGGCTGAAGCTTTCTTT. Residues: CASSDPDRGRAEAFF.

The rearrangement links TRBV10-3 to TRBJ2-7; a possible D gene is TRBD2 (5 bases). CDR3 length equals 12 residues. With 3 bases removed from V and 3 bases from J, the gap between germline ends came to 6 bases. Germline V gene sequence: CDR1 ENHRY, CDR2 SYGVKD. The CDR3 loop reads CAISDRGYEQYV. Here the CDR3 DNA reads TGTGCCATCAGTGACCGGGGCTACGAGCAGTACGTC.

The rearrangement joins TRBV4-3 to TRBJ2-3; D might be TRBD2 (6 bases). Trimming left V 0 bases short and J 2 bases short, with 9 bases between. Germline loops: CDR1 LGHNA, CDR2 YSLEER. The CDR3 totals 15 residues. This CDR3 reads CASSQDSSDTDTQYF. In DNA, the CDR3 is TGCGCCAGCAGCCAAGATTCTAGCGACACAGATACGCAGTATTTT.

The chain carries TRBV7-2 and TRBJ1-4; D gene uncertain. CDR1 and CDR2 from the germline V gene are SGHTA and FQGNSA. The CDR3 consists of 17 residues. V was shortened by 5 bases and J by 0 bases, with 16 bases between the two germline ends. Here the CDR3 reads CASSPRRADPTNEKLFF. CDR3 nucleotide sequence: TGTGCCAGCAGCCCTCGGAGGGCAGACCCAACTAATGAAAAACTGTTTTTT.